A single T cell receptor (beta chain) is shown here with its context. Its antigen is still unknown. This sample stems from a study of graft-versus-host responses after intestinal transplantation. Study-level information: Among the recipients, all got anti-thymocyte globulin induction and then tacrolimus and steroids for approximately 3 years. Study-wide results and caveats: Peak GvH clone levels in circulation were associated with early post-transplant HvG declines. The marrow of recipients harbored GvH clones, and ileum or blood showed some of them first.

Assay used: immunoSEQ multiplex PCR; TCRdb lists only in-frame clones, some missing. Of about 39,000 clones in the sample, over 90% were seen once. The sequence came from a human donor who was the organ donor for an intestinal transplant. This material consisted of unstimulated CD8+ T cells sorted from spleen or lymph node cells, taken before transplant.

The CDR3 DNA sequence: TGTGCCAGCAGCCTTCTCGGGGGCGCTGGGGAGCTGTTTTTT. Protein product: CASSLLGGAGELFF. The chain joins TRBV7-3 to TRBJ2-2; perhaps D is TRBD1 or TRBD2 (6 bases each). V was shortened by 5 bases and J by 8 bases, with 15 bases between the two germline ends. This CDR3 has 14 residues. In germline, CDR1 is SGHTA, CDR2 FQGTGA.